The T cell receptor (beta chain) under discussion was sequenced for a study of cytomegalovirus exposure and HLA in healthy donors. Between the trimmed V and J ends, which lost 5 bases and 0 bases, there was a span of 13 bases. There are 15 residues in the CDR3. Per germline, CDR1 LNHDA and CDR2 SQIVND (reference sequence). Sequencing used immunoSEQ multiplex PCR; TCRdb keeps in-frame clones, though not all of them. The repertoire has 150,000 to 200,000 clones, 80% to 85% of them found once; the top ten carry 1.2%. The receptor was isolated from a woman in her 30s in good health and CMV-seronegative. The sequencing input was PBMCs. The rearrangement uses TRBV19 and TRBJ1-1, with no clear D. The CDR3 here is CASSAPGSMNTEAFF. The CDR3 DNA reads TGTGCCAGTAGTGCCCCCGGTAGCATGAACACTGAAGCTTTCTTT.